Below, 13 T cell receptor beta chains from the same sample are listed, as sequenced in a study of blood T cell repertoires in COVID-19. Here immunoSEQ multiplex PCR was the method, and the copy in TCRdb shows in-frame clones only, minus some. The repertoire consists of 70,000 to 95,000 clones, with 80% to 95% occurring once and the leading ten covering about 6.3%. Sequenced material: peripheral blood. All receptors derive from a woman in her sixties or seventies with active COVID-19.

The rearrangement joins TRBV4-3 to TRBJ2-1, with TRBD1 matching 9 bases. CDR1 is LGHNA, CDR2 YSLEER, per germline. After removal of 4 bases from V and 0 bases from J, the junction contained 7 bases not matched to a gene. This CDR3 region has 17 residues. The CDR3 loop is CASSRTGTGSSYNEQFF. CDR3 nucleotides: TGCGCCAGCAGCCGAACCGGGACAGGGAGCTCCTACAATGAGCAGTTCTTC.

The CDR3 loop reads CASSLNGRSAFF. The CDR3 DNA follows: TGTGCCAGCAGTTTAAATGGGAGATCGGCTTTCTTT. The V gene is TRBV28, the J gene TRBJ1-1, with D uncertain. Per the germline V gene, CDR1 is MDHEN and CDR2 is SYDVKM. V was clipped by 2 bases and J by 11 bases, with 12 bases between them. This CDR3 is built from 12 residues. Based on the CDR3 plus reference TRBV28 and TRBJ1-1, the full variable domain is DVKVTQSSRYLVKRTGEKVFLECVQDMDHENMFWYRQDPGLGLRLIYFSYDVKMKEKGDIPEGYSVSREKKERFSLILESASTNQTSMYLCASSLNGRSAFFGQGTRLTVV.

The CDR3 bases are TGTGCCACCAGTGATACGGACAGGGGATCTAACTATGGCTACACCTTC. Translated, it gives CATSDTDRGSNYGYTF. The chain links TRBV24-1 to TRBJ1-2; 9 bases are a match to TRBD1. The CDR3 is 16 amino acids. The germline gives CDR1 KGHDR, CDR2 SFDVKD. J gave up 0 bases and V 3 bases, and 4 bases lay outside the gene matches.

V usage is TRBV28 and J usage is TRBJ1-5; no firm D call. The CDR3 has 15 amino acids. Trimming shortened V by 10 bases and J by 4 bases, and 20 bases separated the two germline ends. CDR1 and CDR2 (germline): MDHEN, SYDVKM. The CDR3 DNA follows: TGTGCCACCCCCCGGAGAGCCCTTGGTAATCAGCCCCAGCATTTT. It is translated as CATPRRALGNQPQHF.

The chain joins TRBV5-6 to TRBJ2-5; 8 nucleotides align to TRBD2. The CDR3 loop spans 15 amino acids. CDR1 and CDR2 (germline): SGHDT, YYEEEE. Trimming removed 1 base from V and 5 bases from J; junction bases left unmatched: 7. CDR3 protein: CASSLNSGVSETQYF. CDR3 bases: TGTGCCAGCAGCTTGAATAGCGGGGTTTCTGAGACCCAGTACTTC.

The chain employs TRBV7-9 and TRBJ1-2; 10 nucleotides line up with TRBD1. This CDR3 contains 15 residues. The junction had 6 bases not matched to a gene; V was cut back by 2 bases and J by 6 bases. CDR1 and CDR2 (germline): SEHNR, FQNEAQ (reference sequence). Here the CDR3 reads CASSLLDRGRDGYTF. CDR3 in DNA: TGTGCCAGCAGCTTACTAGACAGGGGGCGGGATGGCTACACCTTC.

The V gene is TRBV15, the J gene TRBJ2-1; D is unresolved. CDR1 and CDR2 (germline): LNHNV, YYDKDF (reference sequence). V lost 0 bases and J lost 8, with 5 bases in between. The CDR3 spans 12 residues. This CDR3 is CATSRDPDEQFF. The DNA for the CDR3 is TGTGCCACCAGCAGAGATCCGGATGAGCAGTTCTTC.

This clone showed up many times. The chain carries TRBV6-4 and TRBJ2-2; 11 bases match TRBD1. The germline V gene encodes CDR1 MRHNA and CDR2 SNTAGT. The V gene end was trimmed by 0 bases and the J gene end by 7 bases; junction bases not matched to a gene: 4. The CDR3 is 16 residues long. CDR3 region: CASSDSTDRGHGELFF. The CDR3 nucleotides read TGTGCCAGCAGTGACTCGACGGACAGGGGGCACGGGGAGCTGTTTTTT.

This chain joins TRBV28 and TRBJ1-1; D may be TRBD1 (6 bases). V was trimmed by 5 bases and J by 1 base, leaving 11 bases between them. This CDR3 is built from 14 residues. Germline CDR1 and CDR2: MDHEN and SYDVKM. The CDR3 DNA is TGTGCCAGCAGTATTAGGGGGAGGAACACTGAAGCTTTCTTT. Translating gives CASSIRGRNTEAFF.

The chain recombines TRBV6-5 with TRBJ2-3, with D unclear. The V end was cut by 6 bases, the J end by 0 bases, with 10 bases between. CDR1 and CDR2 (germline): MNHEY, SVGAGI. This CDR3 contains 14 residues. This CDR3 reads CASRGGISTDTQYF. DNA of the CDR3: TGTGCCAGCAGAGGCGGAATTAGCACAGATACGCAGTATTTT.

This chain links TRBV10-3 with TRBJ1-3; unclear D gene. Trimming pared 7 bases from V and 2 bases from J, leaving 9 bases between. This CDR3 is 13 amino acids long. Germline V gene data show CDR1 as ENHRY and CDR2 as SYGVKD. CDR3 in DNA: TGTGCCATCACATCCGGGACTGGAAACACCATATATTTT. It translates to CAITSGTGNTIYF.

This chain uses TRBV20-1 with TRBJ2-5; D is unresolved. V was trimmed by 4 bases and J by 5 bases, leaving 5 bases between them. The germline CDR1 and CDR2 sequences are DFQATT and SNEGSKA (reference sequence). This CDR3 has 10 residues. Here the CDR3 reads CSANSETQYF. The CDR3 nucleotides read TGCAGTGCTAACTCTGAGACCCAGTACTTC.

The chain joins TRBV12-3 or TRBV12-4 to TRBJ1-1; D is perhaps TRBD1 (6 bases). V was trimmed by 10 bases and J by 4 bases, leaving 16 bases between them. The CDR3 is 13 amino acids. CDR3: CATGGGVVTEAFF. The CDR3 DNA is TGTGCCACGGGGGGCGGGGTGGTCACTGAAGCTTTCTTT.